A single T cell receptor beta chain is shown here with its context. At one boundary the junction diverges from the germline segment, which might be a read error. Amplification of TCR alpha and beta CDR3 regions from RNA used iRepertoire nested multiplex PCR. TCRdb reprocessed the multiplex PCR reads with MiXCR, giving one entry per CDR3 protein. There are 300,000 to 400,000 distinct CDR3 sequences in the sample; 41% occur only once, and 12% lies in the top ten. The data were obtained in a study of glioma-infiltrating T cells. The CDR3 has 14 residues. Germline V gene data show CDR1 as MNHEY and CDR2 as SMNVEV (reference sequence).

The chain couples TRBV27 to TRBJ2-7; 11 bases line up with TRBD1. The specimen was glioma tissue, nonneoplastic brain tissue, or PBMCs (not recorded which). The TCR was taken from a human donor with low-grade glioma or glioblastoma, undergoing nonglioma brain surgery, or in good health (not recorded which). The CDR3 spells CASSPGTGGYEPYF. The DNA of the CDR3 is TGTGCCAGCAGCCCCGGGACAGGGGGATACGAGCCGTACTTC.